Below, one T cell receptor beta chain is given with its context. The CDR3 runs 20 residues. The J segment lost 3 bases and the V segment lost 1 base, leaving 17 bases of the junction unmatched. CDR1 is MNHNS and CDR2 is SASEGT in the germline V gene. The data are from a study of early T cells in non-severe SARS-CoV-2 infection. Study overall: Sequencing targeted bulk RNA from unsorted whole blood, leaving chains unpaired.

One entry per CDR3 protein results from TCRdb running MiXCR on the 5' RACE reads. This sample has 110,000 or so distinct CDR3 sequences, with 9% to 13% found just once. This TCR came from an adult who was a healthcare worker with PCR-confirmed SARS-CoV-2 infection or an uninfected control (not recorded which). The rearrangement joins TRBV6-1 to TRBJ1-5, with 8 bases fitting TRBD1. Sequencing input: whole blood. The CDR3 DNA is TGTGCCAGCAGTGAAGATGGGTTTGGTACGACAGGGGATTACAATCAGCCCCAGCATTTT. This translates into CASSEDGFGTTGDYNQPQHF.